This passage covers 10 T cell receptor beta chains from one sample sequenced in a study of CD8 T cells in Susac syndrome (dated by TCRdb to between 2018 and 2021). Libraries came from the immunoSEQ multiplex PCR assay. RNA was extracted using the RNeasy kit, and roughly 0.45 to 1 ug of the RNA was reverse transcribed with random hexamers. Using fastp trimming at Q25 and MiXCR clonotype assembly, TCRdb reanalyzed the public sequencing data and kept in-frame beta chains. Rows are unified per CDR3 protein, each entry keeping the most common DNA and genes. This sample gives about 66,000 distinct CDR3 sequences in total; around 95% of them show up just once. About 0.61% of the sample rests with the top ten. Sample: CD8+ T cells from PBMCs. The receptors shown here come from a human donor with multiple sclerosis.

This clonotype was seen more than once but under ten times. The chain joins TRBV12-3 or TRBV12-4 to TRBJ1-1; 8 bases fit TRBD1. CDR3 size: 14 residues. The V gene end was trimmed by 3 bases and the J gene end by 1 base; junction bases not matched to a gene: 1. CDR3 sequence (DNA): TGTGCCAGCAGTTTGGGACAGGCGAACACTGAAGCTTTCTTT. Translation: CASSLGQANTEAFF.

V gene TRBV20-1 combines with J gene TRBJ1-6, with TRBD1 as a possible D gene (5 bases). V was cut by 3 bases and J by 5 bases, with 8 bases left in between. Germline CDR1 is DFQATT and CDR2 is SNEGSKA (reference sequence). CDR3 size: 13 residues. CDR3 in amino acids: CSASGGDNSPLHF. CDR3 bases: TGCAGTGCTAGCGGGGGGGATAATTCACCCCTCCACTTT.

The chain employs TRBV27 and TRBJ2-6; 7 nucleotides align to TRBD1. V trimming: 0 bases; J trimming: 0 bases; junction bases outside the gene matches: 11. The germline gives CDR1 MNHEY, CDR2 SMNVEV (reference sequence). The CDR3 has 20 residues. CDR3 amino acids: CASSLSIFPQGDSGANVLTF. DNA of the CDR3: TGTGCCAGCAGTTTATCGATTTTTCCCCAGGGGGACTCTGGGGCCAACGTCCTGACTTTC.

This clonotype was picked up one time. This chain joins TRBV9 and TRBJ2-7; D is undetermined. CDR3 length: 15 residues. V was shortened by 0 bases and J by 4 bases, with 14 bases between the two germline ends. The germline gives CDR1 SGDLS, CDR2 YYNGEE. The CDR3 sequence is CASSVGSGGLYEQYF. The CDR3 DNA sequence: TGTGCCAGCAGCGTAGGGTCAGGTGGCTTATACGAGCAGTACTTC.

This clonotype was seen just once. This chain joins TRBV13 and TRBJ2-7, with 8 positions matching TRBD1. Germline V gene data show CDR1 as PRHDT and CDR2 as FYEKMQ (reference sequence). The CDR3 is 14 residues long. Trimming cost V 5 bases and J 3 bases; bases outside gene matches: 6. CDR3 loop: CASSQGQGDYEQYF. The CDR3 DNA reads as TGTGCCAGCAGCCAAGGACAGGGAGACTACGAGCAGTACTTC.

The count of this clonotype is one. CDR3 sequence reads: CASSGGGYEQYF. The CDR3 nucleotides are TGTGCCAGCAGTGGGGGGGGCTACGAGCAGTACTTC. The chain has TRBV2 and TRBJ2-7, with 7 bases lining up with TRBD2. Germline-derived CDR1 and CDR2 are SNHLY and FYNNEI. V dropped 4 bases and J dropped 3; count of bases not matched to a gene: 0. This CDR3 is built from 12 residues.

This clonotype was counted only a few times. The chain couples TRBV13 to TRBJ1-5; the D is unclear. Looked up from germline, CDR1 is PRHDT and CDR2 is FYEKMQ (reference sequence). V was cut by 0 bases and J by 0 bases, with 6 bases left in between. The CDR3 is 15 residues long. The chain's CDR3 is CASSLGQNSNQPQHF. CDR3 DNA: TGTGCCAGCAGCTTAGGCCAGAATAGCAATCAGCCCCAGCATTTT.

In this sample, this clonotype turned up once. The rearrangement uses TRBV29-1 and TRBJ1-1, with TRBD1 matching 8 bases. The V gene's germline CDR1 is SQVTM and CDR2 ANQGSEA. V lost 3 bases to trimming and J lost 4 bases; unmatched junction nucleotides: 4. The CDR3 covers 13 residues. This chain's CDR3 is CSVDAGGSTEAFF. Here the CDR3 DNA reads TGCAGCGTTGACGCAGGGGGCAGCACTGAAGCTTTCTTT.

This chain joins TRBV7-9 and TRBJ2-1; unclear D gene. The CDR3 runs 11 residues. The V end was cut by 5 bases, the J end by 10 bases, with 9 bases between. Germline assignment: CDR1 SEHNR and CDR2 FQNEAQ (reference sequence). CDR3 DNA: TGTGCCAGCAGCCCCGGTAGGGAGCAGTTCTTC. Protein product: CASSPGREQFF.

V gene TRBV7-9 combines with J gene TRBJ2-3; D is perhaps TRBD1 or TRBD2 (6 bases each). Germline V gene lookup returns CDR1 SEHNR and CDR2 FQNEAQ (reference sequence). Trimming cost V 4 bases and J 5 bases, with 13 bases left between them. There are 14 residues in the CDR3. In nucleotides, the CDR3 is TGTGCCAGCAGCTCCGGACGGGGGCAAGATACGCAGTATTTT. Translation gives CASSSGRGQDTQYF.